The rows below give T cell receptor beta chains drawn from one sample of a study of T cells after yellow fever vaccination. TCRdb redid the calling of the 5' RACE reads with MiXCR, one entry per CDR3 protein. This sample has 500,000 to 650,000 distinct CDR3 sequences, with about 15% found just once. Source: PBMCs, taken about 5 days after the first yellow fever vaccination. The receptors shown here come from a man between 18 and 35 years old who received the YFV17D yellow fever vaccine. The CDR3 runs from the conserved cysteine through the conserved F or W. A D gene is named only where the DNA matches it firmly. The size of a clone is reported for some rows only, either as once, few or many, or as a class for expanded clones.

TRBV7-9	TRBJ2-1	NA	TRBD1	CASREPGTGNNEQFF	TGTGCCAGCAGAGAACCCGGGACAGGGAACAATGAGCAGTTCTTC
TRBV18	TRBJ2-1	few	TRBD1	CASSPTTGGSEQFF	TGTGCCAGCTCACCGACAACAGGGGGCTCTGAGCAGTTCTTC
TRBV6-5	TRBJ2-5	NA	NA	CASSFGQTQYF	TGTGCCAGCAGTTTCGGTCAGACCCAGTACTTC
TRBV20-1	TRBJ2-5	few	NA	CSARLHRNSETQYF	TGCAGTGCTAGATTGCACCGGAATTCGGAGACCCAGTACTTC
TRBV6-5	TRBJ2-7	few	TRBD2	CASSYGEGIPYEQYF	TGTGCCAGCAGTTACGGGGAGGGGATCCCCTACGAGCAGTACTTC
TRBV27	TRBJ1-2	once	NA	CASGTRDSGYTF	TGTGCCAGCGGAACCCGAGACAGCGGCTACACCTTC
TRBV12-3/TRBV12-4	TRBJ2-7	few	TRBD2	CASRSGTSEQYF	TGTGCCAGCAGGAGCGGGACTAGCGAGCAGTACTTC
TRBV12-3/TRBV12-4	TRBJ1-2	many	NA	CASSLVDSVYGYTF	TGTGCCAGCAGTTTGGTGGACAGCGTCTATGGCTACACCTTC
TRBV7-2	TRBJ2-7	NA	NA	CASSSATEFYEQYF	TGTGCCAGCAGCTCCGCGACGGAATTCTACGAGCAGTACTTC
TRBV20-1	TRBJ2-3	few	TRBD1	CSAVQGWRTDTQYF	TGCAGTGCGGTACAGGGGTGGCGCACAGATACGCAGTATTTT
TRBV6-2/TRBV6-3	TRBJ2-4	NA	TRBD2	CASSYPGRGGRVALGYIQYF	TGTGCCAGCAGTTACCCCGGTCGGGGGGGCCGGGTAGCTCTTGGGTACATTCAGTACTTC
TRBV7-2	TRBJ2-3	many	NA	CASSLGGREDTQYF	TGTGCCAGCAGCTTGGGGGGCCGTGAAGATACGCAGTATTTT
TRBV5-1	TRBJ2-7	few	TRBD2	CASSLGGPDEQYF	TGCGCCAGCAGCCTGGGAGGGCCCGACGAGCAGTACTTC
TRBV12-3/TRBV12-4	TRBJ2-2	NA	NA	CASGGPGELFF	TGTGCCAGCGGGGGGCCCGGGGAGCTGTTTTTT
TRBV7-3	TRBJ2-1	NA	NA	CASSPIGLDNEQFF	TGTGCCAGCAGTCCGATAGGTTTGGACAATGAGCAGTTCTTC
TRBV15	TRBJ2-7	NA	TRBD1	CATSRDRGLYEQYF	TGTGCCACCAGCAGGGACAGGGGCCTTTACGAGCAGTACTTC
TRBV5-1	TRBJ2-2	NA	NA	CASSLAVGTGELFF	TGCGCCAGCAGCTTGGCCGTCGGGACCGGGGAGCTGTTTTTT
TRBV6-5	TRBJ2-3	few	NA	CASSYSSRRDTQYF	TGTGCCAGCAGTTACTCGAGCAGGCGGGATACGCAGTATTTT
TRBV20-1	TRBJ2-4	NA	TRBD2	CSARGGGEPKNIQYF	TGCAGTGCTAGAGGCGGGGGAGAACCAAAAAACATTCAGTACTTC
TRBV7-9	TRBJ2-3	few	TRBD2	CASSSASGGGTTDTQYF	TGTGCCAGCAGCTCCGCTAGCGGGGGGGGCACCACAGATACGCAGTATTTT
TRBV20-1	TRBJ2-3	few	NA	CSARRFSSTDTQYF	TGCAGTGCTAGGAGATTCTCTAGCACAGATACGCAGTATTTT
TRBV4-3	TRBJ1-4	few	TRBD1	CASSARDRYNEKLFF	TGCGCCAGCAGCGCCCGGGACAGATATAATGAAAAACTGTTTTTT
TRBV12-3/TRBV12-4	TRBJ2-3	few	NA	CASSFSRGRWNTDTQYF	TGTGCCAGCAGTTTTTCCCGAGGCCGATGGAACACAGATACGCAGTATTTT
TRBV6-5	TRBJ2-5	few	NA	CASSYRQIRETQYF	TGTGCCAGCAGTTACAGGCAGATCAGAGAGACCCAGTACTTC
TRBV7-9	TRBJ1-1	NA	NA	CASSLYKGREGTEAFF	TGTGCCAGCAGCTTATATAAGGGGCGTGAGGGCACTGAAGCTTTCTTT
TRBV7-9	TRBJ1-2	NA	TRBD1	CASSRGTAHNYGYTF	TGTGCCAGCAGCCGTGGGACAGCACATAACTATGGCTACACCTTC
TRBV29-1	TRBJ2-1	NA	NA	CSVEGTESSYNEQFF	TGCAGCGTTGAAGGGACAGAGAGCTCCTACAATGAGCAGTTCTTC
TRBV5-1	TRBJ2-2	NA	NA	CASSPTVLDPGELFF	TGCGCCAGCAGCCCGACCGTGTTGGACCCCGGGGAGCTGTTTTTT
TRBV7-8	TRBJ2-3	few	TRBD2	CASSLAPAGSLGDTQYF	TGTGCCAGCAGCTTAGCGCCAGCGGGATCTCTCGGGGATACGCAGTATTTT
TRBV5-1	TRBJ1-5	few	TRBD1	CASAPDRGTQPQHF	TGCGCCAGCGCGCCGGACAGGGGGACTCAGCCCCAGCATTTT
TRBV7-2	TRBJ1-5	few	NA	CASSARPANQPQHF	TGTGCCAGCAGCGCCCGCCCCGCCAATCAGCCCCAGCATTTT
TRBV7-9	TRBJ2-1	few	NA	CASSLGVGELEYNEQFF	TGTGCCAGCAGCTTAGGGGTCGGCGAACTCGAGTACAATGAGCAGTTCTTC
TRBV28	TRBJ2-2	NA	TRBD1	CATYRGYTGELFF	TGTGCCACCTACAGGGGGTACACCGGGGAGCTGTTTTTT
TRBV20-1	TRBJ1-1	few	NA	CSARQITEAFF	TGCAGTGCCAGACAGATCACTGAAGCTTTCTTT
TRBV6-1	TRBJ1-5	NA	TRBD1	CASSNSGTGVGQPQHF	TGTGCCAGCAGTAATTCCGGGACAGGGGTCGGCCAGCCCCAGCATTTT
TRBV6-1	TRBJ2-7	NA	NA	CASSDEPGEQYF	TGTGCCAGCAGTGACGAGCCGGGTGAGCAGTACTTC
TRBV24-1	TRBJ2-5	NA	NA	CATSDSRKETQYF	TGTGCCACCAGTGACTCGAGGAAAGAGACCCAGTACTTC
TRBV27	TRBJ1-1	few	NA	CASSPRIGREAFF	TGTGCCAGCAGTCCCCGTATCGGTCGTGAAGCTTTCTTT
TRBV4-1	TRBJ2-1	NA	NA	CASSQVSNGEQFF	TGCGCCAGCAGCCAAGTTTCGAACGGTGAGCAGTTCTTC
TRBV12-3/TRBV12-4	TRBJ1-1	NA	NA	CASSLALWQFGGNTEAFF	TGTGCCAGCAGTTTAGCGCTATGGCAGTTTGGCGGGAACACTGAAGCTTTCTTT
TRBV7-6	TRBJ2-1	few	NA	CASSSRNEQFF	TGTGCCAGCAGCTCCCGGAATGAGCAGTTCTTC
TRBV7-9	TRBJ2-2	few	NA	CASSPDRTGELFF	TGTGCCAGCAGCCCTGACAGAACCGGGGAGCTGTTTTTT
TRBV4-2	TRBJ2-1	NA	TRBD2	CASSQDVAGAGGHNEQFF	TGTGCCAGCAGCCAAGATGTAGCGGGGGCCGGCGGCCACAATGAGCAGTTCTTC
TRBV25-1	TRBJ1-2	NA	TRBD1	CASSQPRTGRSGYTF	TGTGCCAGCAGCCAGCCCCGGACAGGGAGGTCGGGCTACACCTTC
TRBV7-9	TRBJ1-2	NA	NA	CATGGYGYTF	TGTGCCACCGGCGGTTATGGCTACACCTTC
TRBV2	TRBJ2-5	NA	NA	CASSKLGQGQETQYF	TGTGCCAGCTCTAAACTGGGGCAGGGACAAGAGACCCAGTACTTC
TRBV28	TRBJ2-5	few	NA	CASSQGREWETQYF	TGTGCCAGCAGTCAGGGGAGGGAATGGGAGACCCAGTACTTC
TRBV29-1	TRBJ1-4	many	NA	CSARHSTNEKLFF	TGCAGCGCTAGACACTCAACTAATGAAAAACTGTTTTTT